The T cell receptor beta chain described here comes from a study of control samples from healthy donors and cancer patients. The method was immunoSEQ multiplex PCR; TCRdb's version includes in-frame clones alone and lacks a portion of them. The repertoire includes some 120,000 clones, roughly 90% of them detected once, and under 40% sits in the top ten. The ends were cut back, 8 bases at V and 3 bases at J, with 13 bases in the middle. The germline V gene has CDR1 MNHEY and CDR2 SMNVEV (reference sequence). CDR3 size: 13 residues. The V gene is TRBV27, the J gene TRBJ1-1; D gene uncertain. The TCR was taken from a man aged 50 or older in good health. The sample taken for sequencing was blood. CDR3 amino acids: CASWTGSYTEAFF. CDR3 nucleotide sequence: TGTGCCAGCTGGACGGGCAGTTACACTGAAGCTTTCTTT.